These 27 T cell receptor beta chains were sequenced from one sample in a study of T cell repertoires in cytomegalovirus infection. TCRdb reprocessed the reads with MiXCR, giving one entry per CDR3 protein. The data contain fewer than 900,000 distinct CDR3 sequences, 25% to 35% of them singletons. These receptors lack a known antigen. The source was cultured CD8+ T cells from PBMCs, collected from culture after CMV antigen stimulation. The receptors derive from a human donor in good health (CMV status not recorded). Some clones in this sample may be carry-over from other donors' samples.

This clonotype was detected ten times or more. The chain employs TRBV7-2 and TRBJ1-1; a weak D match, TRBD1 (5 bases). CDR3 length: 14 amino acids. CDR1 and CDR2 (germline): SGHTA, FQGNSA. Trimming removed 5 bases from V and 6 bases from J, with 16 bases in between. The CDR3 coding sequence is TGTGCCAGCAGCCGCCTGGGGGGAGGGCCTGAAGCTTTCTTT. This translates into CASSRLGGGPEAFF.

V gene TRBV20-1 combines with J gene TRBJ2-1; D unresolved. Trimming removed 1 base from V and 0 bases from J, with 7 bases in between. The CDR3 consists of 14 residues. Per the germline V gene, CDR1 is DFQATT and CDR2 is SNEGSKA (reference sequence). CDR3 in DNA: TGCAGTGCTAGAGGCAAGGGCTCCTACAATGAGCAGTTCTTC. Amino acid sequence: CSARGKGSYNEQFF.

This chain joins TRBV9 and TRBJ1-4, with TRBD1 as a possible D gene (6 bases). The V end lost 3 bases, the J end lost 7 bases, and 16 bases lay between the germline ends. The CDR3 sequence is 15 residues long. The V gene's germline CDR1 is SGDLS and CDR2 YYNGEE. CDR3 sequence (DNA): TGTGCCAGCAGCGCCCCGGCAGGGGAGACTGAAAAACTGTTTTTT. This sequence encodes CASSAPAGETEKLFF.

V and J are TRBV27 and TRBJ2-7, with D perhaps matching TRBD1 (6 bases). The CDR3 sequence is 15 residues long. Trimming cost V 3 bases and J 3 bases, with 15 bases left between them. CDR1 is MNHEY and CDR2 is SMNVEV in the germline V gene (reference sequence). The DNA of the CDR3 is TGTGCCAGCAGTTTTGGGGCAGGGGCTCTCTACGAGCAGTACTTC. As protein: CASSFGAGALYEQYF.

The gene calls are TRBV10-2 and TRBJ1-5, with D maybe TRBD1 (5 bases). Trimming took 8 bases from V and 2 from J, leaving 16 bases between them. This CDR3 is built from 15 residues. Germline lookup yields CDR1 WSHSY and CDR2 SAAADI. In nucleotides, the CDR3 is TGCGCCAGCCCACGGGCCGGGGGACGCAATCAGCCCCAGCATTTT. Encoded protein: CASPRAGGRNQPQHF.

V usage is TRBV12-3 or TRBV12-4 and J usage is TRBJ1-3; D unresolved. V lost 7 bases and J 2 bases, leaving 24 bases between the germline ends. CDR3 length equals 18 residues. Here the CDR3 reads CASNPKAGRRSPGNTIYF. Written as DNA, the CDR3 is TGTGCCAGCAATCCCAAGGCAGGACGACGTAGCCCTGGAAACACCATATATTTT.

This clonotype was detected once. The chain joins TRBV7-2 to TRBJ2-5; tentative D call: TRBD2 (6 bases). Between the trimmed V and J ends, which lost 5 bases and 8 bases, there was a span of 24 bases. This CDR3 region has 16 residues. Germline lookup yields CDR1 SGHTA and CDR2 FQGNSA. This CDR3 reads CASSQNTGGWGVTQYF. CDR3 in DNA: TGTGCCAGCAGCCAGAATACAGGCGGTTGGGGGGTAACCCAGTACTTC.

The J gene is TRBJ1-4, the V gene TRBV6-6; D is possibly TRBD1 (5 bases). This CDR3 has 14 residues. Trimming removed 2 bases from V and 5 bases from J, with 9 bases in between. From germline, CDR1 is MNHNY and CDR2 SVGAGI (reference sequence). This CDR3 is CASSYKGRNEKLFF. The CDR3 DNA follows: TGTGCCAGCAGTTACAAGGGGAGAAATGAAAAACTGTTTTTT.

This clonotype occurred many times. The chain uses TRBV12-3 or TRBV12-4 and TRBJ2-2; D not certain. This CDR3 region has 14 residues. The germline V and J ends were trimmed by 6 bases and 1 base, with 9 bases remaining between them. The DNA of the CDR3 is TGTGCCAGCAGATCTAGAGAGAACACCGGGGAGCTGTTTTTT. Protein sequence: CASRSRENTGELFF.

A single count supports this clonotype. Because it lacks the conserved phenylalanine or tryptophan at the end, this CDR3 is likely a read error. V is TRBV20-1 and J is TRBJ2-1; 13 nucleotides align to TRBD2. The germline V gene encodes CDR1 DFQATT and CDR2 SNEGSKA (reference sequence). V lost 6 bases to trimming and J lost 8 bases; unmatched junction nucleotides: 7. The CDR3 sequence is 14 residues long. The DNA for the CDR3 is TGCAGTGCCACTAGCGGGGGGGCCCCGGATGAGCAGTTCTTA. Residues: CSATSGGAPDEQFL.

This clonotype turned up a few times. The chain has TRBV2 and TRBJ1-1, with D hard to call. V was shortened by 1 base and J by 10 bases, with 10 bases between the two germline ends. The CDR3 consists of 12 residues. Germline CDR1 and CDR2: SNHLY and FYNNEI. The CDR3 DNA reads TGTGCCAGCAGTGAAGAAGCAAAGGTAGCTTTCTTT. Translated, it gives CASSEEAKVAFF.

The V call is TRBV5-1, the J call TRBJ1-1, with TRBD1 matching over 7 bases. Per germline, CDR1 SGHRS and CDR2 YFSETQ. V shed 7 bases and J 1 base; nucleotides not matched to a gene: 13. CDR3 length: 16 amino acids. As DNA, the CDR3 is TGCGCCAGCCGCCATCCGGCGGGACAGTCGAACACTGAAGCTTTCTTT. Its protein is CASRHPAGQSNTEAFF.

This clonotype was picked up a small number of times. A read error may produce the germline difference seen at one junction end. The chain joins TRBV5-1 to TRBJ1-2, with TRBD1 matching over 8 bases. The germline V gene has CDR1 SGHRS and CDR2 YFSETQ. The CDR3 totals 13 residues. The DNA of the CDR3 is TGCGCCAGCAGCGGCGGACAGGGAGTAGACTACACTTTC. Amino acids: CASSGGQGVDYTF.

This clonotype showed up many times. The V gene is TRBV10-3, the J gene TRBJ1-2, with 7 bases fitting TRBD1. The CDR3 runs to 14 residues. J gave up 4 bases and V 3 bases, and 5 bases lay outside the gene matches. From germline, CDR1 is ENHRY and CDR2 SYGVKD. The CDR3 loop is CAISDPGTAYGYTF. The CDR3 nucleotides are TGTGCCATCAGTGATCCCGGGACAGCCTATGGCTACACCTTC.

This clonotype was seen a few times. The V gene is TRBV27, the J gene TRBJ2-3, with D perhaps matching TRBD2 (5 bases). V was shortened by 5 bases and J by 0 bases, with 12 bases between the two germline ends. CDR1 MNHEY and CDR2 SMNVEV come from the germline V gene (reference sequence). CDR3 size: 15 residues. The CDR3 sequence is CASSPSPGSTDTQYF. CDR3 DNA sequence: TGTGCCAGCAGTCCCTCCCCGGGAAGCACAGATACGCAGTATTTT.

This clonotype showed up just a few times. J is TRBJ2-7 and V is TRBV6-6, with D possibly TRBD1 on 5 matching bases. Germline V gene data show CDR1 as MNHNY and CDR2 as SVGAGI (reference sequence). The CDR3 loop spans 13 amino acids. V dropped 0 bases and J dropped 5 bases, with 8 bases sitting between them. The CDR3 region has the DNA TGTGCCAGCAGTTACTCAGGGGAAAACGAGCAGTACGTC. It is translated as CASSYSGENEQYV.

The chain joins TRBV2 to TRBJ2-7, with D perhaps matching TRBD1 (5 bases). From germline, CDR1 is SNHLY and CDR2 FYNNEI. The CDR3 is made up of 14 amino acids. V lost 1 base and J 2 bases, leaving 9 bases between the germline ends. The CDR3 DNA reads as TGTGCCAGCAGTGAAGGGACACAACCCTACGAGCAGTACGTC. Translation gives CASSEGTQPYEQYV.

The chain couples TRBV4-2 to TRBJ2-3, with unresolved D. Germline V gives CDR1 LGHNA, CDR2 YNFKEQ. This CDR3 is built from 15 residues. V was pared by 1 base and J by 0 bases, with 8 bases between. The CDR3 here is CASSQGVGSTDTQYF. The CDR3 bases are TGTGCCAGCAGCCAAGGTGTGGGGAGCACAGATACGCAGTATTTT.

This clonotype came up a few times. CDR3 DNA: TGTGCCAGCAGCTTAGGGGGCCCAGGCTATGGCTACACCTTC. Amino acids: CASSLGGPGYGYTF. The gene calls are TRBV7-9 and TRBJ1-2; D may be TRBD1 (5 bases). This CDR3 is 14 amino acids long. From germline, CDR1 is SEHNR and CDR2 FQNEAQ (reference sequence). The V and J ends lost 1 base and 4 bases respectively, with 10 bases between them.

The chain links TRBV29-1 to TRBJ2-7; D not resolved. Trimming pared 2 bases from V and 3 bases from J, leaving 5 bases between. Germline CDR1 is SQVTM and CDR2 is ANQGSEA. CDR3 length: 11 residues. The CDR3 DNA sequence: TGCAGCGTTGAATTCCGCTACGAGCAGTACTTC. Its translation: CSVEFRYEQYF.

This clonotype was counted a few times. The chain has TRBV4-1 and TRBJ1-5; unclear D gene. Deletions cut 1 base from V and 3 bases from J, with 7 bases between. CDR3 length: 14 amino acids. CDR1 is MGHRA, CDR2 YSYEKL, per germline. CDR3 loop: CASSQVDYNQPQHF. The CDR3 DNA sequence: TGCGCCAGCAGCCAAGTCGATTACAATCAGCCCCAGCATTTT.

This chain joins TRBV15 and TRBJ2-1; D unresolved. CDR1 and CDR2 (germline): LNHNV, YYDKDF (reference sequence). The CDR3 consists of 15 residues. V lost 4 bases and J 0 bases, leaving 10 bases between the germline ends. This CDR3 reads CATSTWQSSYNEQFF. The DNA for the CDR3 is TGTGCCACCAGCACGTGGCAGAGCTCCTACAATGAGCAGTTCTTC.

This clonotype appeared many times. This chain connects TRBV7-2 to TRBJ2-3, with 9 bases matching TRBD2. V shed 5 bases, J shed 7 bases, and the junction held 13 bases outside the gene matches. The CDR3 is 16 residues long. The germline V gene has CDR1 SGHTA and CDR2 FQGNSA. CDR3 nucleotide sequence: TGTGCCAGCAGCACTATAGCGGGGGCATCTCAGAATACGCAGTATTTT. Protein sequence: CASSTIAGASQNTQYF.

The rearrangement joins TRBV2 to TRBJ1-3, with 7 bases identical to TRBD1. J was trimmed by 4 bases and V by 6 bases; bases with no gene match: 9. This CDR3 contains 15 residues. Germline CDR1 and CDR2: SNHLY and FYNNEI. CDR3 sequence reads: CASSPPRDRGNTIYF. In nucleotides, the CDR3 is TGTGCCAGCAGCCCCCCCAGGGACAGAGGAAACACCATATATTTT.

This clonotype came up a few times. V and J are TRBV7-9 and TRBJ2-2; D is possibly TRBD1 (6 bases). The CDR3 is made up of 16 amino acids. The germline V gene encodes CDR1 SEHNR and CDR2 FQNEAQ (reference sequence). V was clipped by 5 bases and J by 0 bases, with 13 bases between them. DNA for the CDR3: TGTGCCAGCAGCCTTCCCGGGACACCGAACACCGGGGAGCTGTTTTTT. Residues: CASSLPGTPNTGELFF.

V is TRBV6-1 and J is TRBJ2-3; D might be TRBD2 (6 bases). CDR1 MNHNS and CDR2 SASEGT come from the germline V gene. V lost 2 bases, J lost 2 bases, and 11 bases lay in between. The CDR3 spans 15 residues. The CDR3 protein is CASSEWRGSTDTQYF. CDR3 sequence (DNA): TGTGCCAGCAGTGAATGGCGGGGATCCACAGATACGCAGTATTTT.

The chain uses TRBV7-9 and TRBJ1-4; no clear D gene. Germline CDR1 reads SEHNR; CDR2 reads FQNEAQ (reference sequence). This CDR3 has 15 residues. Deletions cut 5 bases from V and 5 bases from J, with 15 bases between. The CDR3 coding sequence is TGTGCCAGCAGCCCCCCCATCGACCTCAATGAAAAACTGTTTTTT. Its protein product is CASSPPIDLNEKLFF.